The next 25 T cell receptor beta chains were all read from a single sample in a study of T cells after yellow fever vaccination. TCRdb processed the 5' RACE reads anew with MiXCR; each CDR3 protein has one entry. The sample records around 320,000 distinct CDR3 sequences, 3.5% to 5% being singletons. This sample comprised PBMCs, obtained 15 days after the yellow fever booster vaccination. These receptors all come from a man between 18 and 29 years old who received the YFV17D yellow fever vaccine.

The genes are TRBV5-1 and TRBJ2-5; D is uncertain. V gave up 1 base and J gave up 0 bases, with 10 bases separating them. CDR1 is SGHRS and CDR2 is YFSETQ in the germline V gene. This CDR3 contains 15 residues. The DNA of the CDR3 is TGCGCCAGCAGCTTGTGGGTCCCCAACCAAGAGACCCAGTACTTC. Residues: CASSLWVPNQETQYF.

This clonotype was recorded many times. This CDR3 is CASRGGHDSNQPQHF. The CDR3 DNA follows: TGTGCCAGCAGGGGAGGACATGATAGCAATCAGCCCCAGCATTTT. The V call is TRBV12-3 or TRBV12-4, the J call TRBJ1-5, with D perhaps matching TRBD1 (5 bases). Trimming stripped 6 bases from V and 0 bases from J, with 12 bases between. CDR3 size: 15 residues.

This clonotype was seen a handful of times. In DNA, the CDR3 is TGTGCCAGCAGCCAAGAGCCCCATAGGGCGGCAGGCCACAATGAGCAGTTCTTC. It is translated as CASSQEPHRAAGHNEQFF. V is TRBV4-2 and J is TRBJ2-1, with D unclear. Trimming left V 0 bases short and J 5 bases short, with 20 bases between. The CDR3 covers 18 residues. From germline, CDR1 is LGHNA and CDR2 YNFKEQ.

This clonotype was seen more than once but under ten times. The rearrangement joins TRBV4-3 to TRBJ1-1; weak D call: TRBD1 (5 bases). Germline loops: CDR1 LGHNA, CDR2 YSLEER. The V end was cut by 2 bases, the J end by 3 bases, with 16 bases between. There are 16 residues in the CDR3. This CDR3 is CASSQTMGEFHTEAFF. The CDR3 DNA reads TGCGCCAGCAGCCAAACCATGGGGGAATTTCACACTGAAGCTTTCTTT.

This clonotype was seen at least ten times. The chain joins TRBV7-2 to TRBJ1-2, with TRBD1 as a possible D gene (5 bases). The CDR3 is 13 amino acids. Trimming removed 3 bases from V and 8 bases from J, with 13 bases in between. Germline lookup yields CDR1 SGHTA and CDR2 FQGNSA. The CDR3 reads CASSFNDQGGYTF. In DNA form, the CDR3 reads TGTGCCAGCAGCTTCAACGATCAGGGCGGCTACACCTTC.

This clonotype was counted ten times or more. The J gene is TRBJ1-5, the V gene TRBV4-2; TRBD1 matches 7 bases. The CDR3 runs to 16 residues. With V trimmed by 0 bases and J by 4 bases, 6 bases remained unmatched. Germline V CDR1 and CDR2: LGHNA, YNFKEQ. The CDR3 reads CASSQDPGTVNQPQHF. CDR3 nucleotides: TGTGCCAGCAGCCAAGATCCCGGGACAGTTAATCAGCCCCAGCATTTT.

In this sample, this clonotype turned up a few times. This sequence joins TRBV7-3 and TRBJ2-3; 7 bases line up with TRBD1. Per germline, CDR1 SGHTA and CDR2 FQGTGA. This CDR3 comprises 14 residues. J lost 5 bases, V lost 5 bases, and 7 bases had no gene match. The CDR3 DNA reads TGTGCCAGCAGCCGTGGGACAGAAGGAGATACGCAGTATTTT. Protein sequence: CASSRGTEGDTQYF.

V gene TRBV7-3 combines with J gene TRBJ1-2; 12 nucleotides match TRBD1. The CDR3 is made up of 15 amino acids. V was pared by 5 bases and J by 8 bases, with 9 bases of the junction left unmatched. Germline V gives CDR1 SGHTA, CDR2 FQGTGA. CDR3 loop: CASSPNGDRGRGYTF. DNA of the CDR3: TGTGCCAGCAGCCCGAACGGGGACAGGGGGCGCGGCTACACCTTC.

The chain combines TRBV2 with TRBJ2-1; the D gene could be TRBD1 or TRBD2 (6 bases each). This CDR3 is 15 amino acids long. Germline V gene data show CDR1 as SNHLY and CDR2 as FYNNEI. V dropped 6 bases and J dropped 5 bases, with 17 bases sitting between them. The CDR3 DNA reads TGTGCCAGCAGCCCCTTTGGCGGGGACAACAATGAGCAGTTCTTC. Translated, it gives CASSPFGGDNNEQFF. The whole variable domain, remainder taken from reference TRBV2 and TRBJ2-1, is EPEVTQTPSHQVTQMGQEVILRCVPISNHLYFYWYRQILGQKVEFLVSFYNNEISEKSEIFDDQFSVERPDGSNFTLKIRSTKLEDSAMYFCASSPFGGDNNEQFFGPGTRLTVL.

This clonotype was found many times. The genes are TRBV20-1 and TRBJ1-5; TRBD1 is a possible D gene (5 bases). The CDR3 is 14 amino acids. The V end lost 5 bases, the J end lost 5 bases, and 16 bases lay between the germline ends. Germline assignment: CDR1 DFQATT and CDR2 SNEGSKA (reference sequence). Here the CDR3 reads CSASPGPRDQPQHF. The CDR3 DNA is TGCAGTGCTTCCCCAGGTCCCAGGGATCAGCCCCAGCATTTT.

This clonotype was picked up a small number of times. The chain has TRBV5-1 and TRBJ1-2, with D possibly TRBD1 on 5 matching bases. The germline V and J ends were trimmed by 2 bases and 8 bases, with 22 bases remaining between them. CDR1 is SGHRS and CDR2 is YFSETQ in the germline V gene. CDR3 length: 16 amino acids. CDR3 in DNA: TGCGCCAGCAGCTTCTTCCCGGGACCAGGGTTTGGGGGCTACACCTTC. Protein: CASSFFPGPGFGGYTF.

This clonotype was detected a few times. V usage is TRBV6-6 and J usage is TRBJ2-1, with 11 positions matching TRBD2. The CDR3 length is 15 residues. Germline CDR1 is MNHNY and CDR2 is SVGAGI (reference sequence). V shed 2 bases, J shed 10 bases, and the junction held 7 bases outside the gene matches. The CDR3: CASSYSLAGGGEQFF. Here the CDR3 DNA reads TGTGCCAGCAGTTACAGTCTAGCGGGGGGCGGAGAGCAGTTCTTC.

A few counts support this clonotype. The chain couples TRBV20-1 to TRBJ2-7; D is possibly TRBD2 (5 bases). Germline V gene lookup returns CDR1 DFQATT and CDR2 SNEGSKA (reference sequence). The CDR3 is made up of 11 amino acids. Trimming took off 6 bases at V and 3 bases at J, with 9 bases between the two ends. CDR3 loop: CSAVRDYEQYF. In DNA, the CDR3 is TGCAGTGCCGTTCGGGACTACGAGCAGTACTTC.

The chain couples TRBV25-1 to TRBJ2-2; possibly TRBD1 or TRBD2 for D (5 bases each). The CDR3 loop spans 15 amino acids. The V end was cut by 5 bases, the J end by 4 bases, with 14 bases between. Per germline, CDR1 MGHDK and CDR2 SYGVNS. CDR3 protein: CASSPGGGATGELFF. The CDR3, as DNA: TGTGCCAGCAGTCCCGGAGGTGGGGCCACCGGGGAGCTGTTTTTT.

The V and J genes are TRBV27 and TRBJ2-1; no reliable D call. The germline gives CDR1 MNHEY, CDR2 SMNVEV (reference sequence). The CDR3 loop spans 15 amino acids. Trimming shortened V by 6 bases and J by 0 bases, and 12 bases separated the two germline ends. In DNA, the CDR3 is TGTGCCAGCAGCCCCGACCTGAGCTCCTACAATGAGCAGTTCTTC. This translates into CASSPDLSSYNEQFF.

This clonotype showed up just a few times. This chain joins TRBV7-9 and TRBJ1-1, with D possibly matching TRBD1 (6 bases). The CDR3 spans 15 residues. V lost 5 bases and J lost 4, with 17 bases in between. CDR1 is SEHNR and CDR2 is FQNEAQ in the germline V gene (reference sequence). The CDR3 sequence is CASSRKDSWGTEAFF. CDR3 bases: TGTGCCAGCAGCAGAAAGGACAGCTGGGGCACTGAAGCTTTCTTT.

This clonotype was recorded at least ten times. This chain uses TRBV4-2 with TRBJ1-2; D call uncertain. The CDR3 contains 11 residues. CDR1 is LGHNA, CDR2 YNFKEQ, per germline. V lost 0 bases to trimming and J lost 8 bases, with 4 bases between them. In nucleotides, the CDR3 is TGTGCCAGCAGCCAAGAGGGGGGCTACACCTTC. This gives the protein CASSQEGGYTF.

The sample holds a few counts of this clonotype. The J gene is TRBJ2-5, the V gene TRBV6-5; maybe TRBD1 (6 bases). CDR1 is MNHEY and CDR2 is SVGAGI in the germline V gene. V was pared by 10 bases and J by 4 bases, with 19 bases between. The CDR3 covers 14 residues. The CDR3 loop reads CATGARPSGETQYF. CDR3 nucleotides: TGTGCCACAGGGGCCCGACCCAGCGGAGAGACCCAGTACTTC.

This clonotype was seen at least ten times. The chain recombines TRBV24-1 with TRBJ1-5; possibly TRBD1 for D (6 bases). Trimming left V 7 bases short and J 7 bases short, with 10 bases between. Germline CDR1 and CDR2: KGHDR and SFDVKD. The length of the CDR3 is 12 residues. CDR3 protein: CATSETGQPQHF. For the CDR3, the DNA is TGTGCCACCAGCGAAACAGGGCAGCCCCAGCATTTT.

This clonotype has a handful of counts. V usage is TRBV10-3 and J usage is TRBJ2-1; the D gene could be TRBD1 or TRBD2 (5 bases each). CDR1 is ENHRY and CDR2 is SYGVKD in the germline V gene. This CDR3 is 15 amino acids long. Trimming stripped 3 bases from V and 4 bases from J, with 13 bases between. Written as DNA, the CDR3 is TGTGCCATCAGTGACAGACGGGGACCATACAATGAGCAGTTCTTC. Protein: CAISDRRGPYNEQFF.

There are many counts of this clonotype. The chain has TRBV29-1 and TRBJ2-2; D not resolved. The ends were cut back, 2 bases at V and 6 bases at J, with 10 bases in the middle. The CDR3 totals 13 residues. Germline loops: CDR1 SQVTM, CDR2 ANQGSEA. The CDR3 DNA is TGCAGCGTTGAAACAGCAAACCCCGGGGAGCTGTTTTTT. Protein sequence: CSVETANPGELFF.

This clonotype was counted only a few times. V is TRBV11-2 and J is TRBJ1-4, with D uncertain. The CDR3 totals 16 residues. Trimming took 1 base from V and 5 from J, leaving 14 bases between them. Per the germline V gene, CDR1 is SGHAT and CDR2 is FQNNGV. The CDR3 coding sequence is TGTGCCAGCAGCTTAGCCCCCGAGGGCAGGAATGAAAAACTGTTTTTT. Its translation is CASSLAPEGRNEKLFF.

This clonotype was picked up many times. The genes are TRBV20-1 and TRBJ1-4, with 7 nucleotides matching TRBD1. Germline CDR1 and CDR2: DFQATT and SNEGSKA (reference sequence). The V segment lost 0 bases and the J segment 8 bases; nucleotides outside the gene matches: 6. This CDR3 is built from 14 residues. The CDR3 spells CSARDRTGLEKLFF. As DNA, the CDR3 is TGCAGTGCTAGAGATCGGACAGGTCTGGAAAAACTGTTTTTT.

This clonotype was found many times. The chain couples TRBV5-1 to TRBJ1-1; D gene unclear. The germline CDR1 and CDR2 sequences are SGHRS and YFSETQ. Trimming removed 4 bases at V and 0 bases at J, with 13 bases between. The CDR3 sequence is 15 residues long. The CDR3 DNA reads TGCGCCAGCAGCGCGACAAAAGGGATGAACACTGAAGCTTTCTTT. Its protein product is CASSATKGMNTEAFF. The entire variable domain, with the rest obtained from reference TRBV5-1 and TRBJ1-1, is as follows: KAGVTQTPRYLIKTRGQQVTLSCSPISGHRSVSWYQQTPGQGLQFLFEYFSETQRNKGNFPGRFSGRQFSNSRSEMNVSTLELGDSALYLCASSATKGMNTEAFFGQGTRLTVV.

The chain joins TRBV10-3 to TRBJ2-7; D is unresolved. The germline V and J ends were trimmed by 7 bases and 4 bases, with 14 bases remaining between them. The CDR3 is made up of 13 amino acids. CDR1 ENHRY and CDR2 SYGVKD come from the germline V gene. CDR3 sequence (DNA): TGTGCCATCAAGGAGCCGAACCTTTACGAGCAGTACTTC. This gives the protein CAIKEPNLYEQYF.